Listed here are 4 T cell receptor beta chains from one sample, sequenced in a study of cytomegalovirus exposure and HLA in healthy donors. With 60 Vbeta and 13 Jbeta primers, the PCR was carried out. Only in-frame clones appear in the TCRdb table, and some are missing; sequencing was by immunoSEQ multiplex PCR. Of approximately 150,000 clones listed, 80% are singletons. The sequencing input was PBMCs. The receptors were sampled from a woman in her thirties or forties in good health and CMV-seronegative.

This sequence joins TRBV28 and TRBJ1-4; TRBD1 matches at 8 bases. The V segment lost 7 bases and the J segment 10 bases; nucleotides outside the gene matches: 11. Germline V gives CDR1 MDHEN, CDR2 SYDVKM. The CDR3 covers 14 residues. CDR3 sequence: CASTSPPDRGKLFF. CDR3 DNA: TGTGCCAGCACCTCCCCCCCCGACAGGGGAAAACTGTTTTTT.

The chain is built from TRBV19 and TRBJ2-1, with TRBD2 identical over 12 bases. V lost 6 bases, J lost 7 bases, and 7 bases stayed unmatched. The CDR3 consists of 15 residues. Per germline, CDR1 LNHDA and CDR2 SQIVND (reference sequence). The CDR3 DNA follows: TGTGCCAGTAGCCCACTAGCGGGAGGTGATAATGAGCAGTTCTTC. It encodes CASSPLAGGDNEQFF.

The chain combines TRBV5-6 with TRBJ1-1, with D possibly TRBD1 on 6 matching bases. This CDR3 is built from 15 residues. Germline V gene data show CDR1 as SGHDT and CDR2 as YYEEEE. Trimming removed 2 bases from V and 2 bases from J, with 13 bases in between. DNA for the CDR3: TGTGCCAGCAGCTTTTCCCGGACAGAAAACACTGAAGCTTTCTTT. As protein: CASSFSRTENTEAFF.

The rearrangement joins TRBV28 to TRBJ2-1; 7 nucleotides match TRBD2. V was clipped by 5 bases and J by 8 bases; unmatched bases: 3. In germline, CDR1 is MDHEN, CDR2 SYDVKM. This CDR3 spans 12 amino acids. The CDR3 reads CASSGGRDEQFF. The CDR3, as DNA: TGTGCCAGCAGTGGTGGGAGGGATGAGCAGTTCTTC.